The 21 T cell receptor beta chains reported below all come from one sample, sequenced in a study of circulating and synovial CD4+ cells in juvenile arthritis (dated by TCRdb to 2014 to 2015). Receptor libraries were prepared by the immunoSEQ multiplex PCR assay. TCRdb stores this immuneACCESS table with in-frame sequences only. Part of the clones is absent; in the studies checked, under half of the shortfall reflects unresolved V genes, and no reason is known for the rest. The sample includes 3,000 to 4,000 clones, with approximately 77% observed a single time. The ten largest clones capture about 4% of the sample. The sample comprised CD4+ T cells from synovial fluid. The receptors come from a human donor with juvenile idiopathic arthritis.

This clone was seen a handful of times. V is TRBV5-1 and J is TRBJ2-5; 16 nucleotides align to TRBD2. The CDR3 consists of 16 residues. V lost 8 bases, J lost 5 bases, and 9 bases stayed unmatched. CDR1 and CDR2 from the germline V gene are SGHRS and YFSETQ. CDR3 nucleotide sequence: TGCGCCAGTAGCCACGGGACTAGCGGGGGGGCGGAGACCCAGTACTTC. It yields the protein CASSHGTSGGAETQYF.

The chain is built from TRBV5-1 and TRBJ2-5; possibly TRBD1 for D (5 bases). Trimming took off 5 bases at V and 4 bases at J, with 15 bases between the two ends. The CDR3 totals 14 residues. Germline CDR1 SGHRS, CDR2 YFSETQ. CDR3 DNA sequence: TGCGCCAGCAGTCTAAGGGGTGTAGGAGAGACCCAGTACTTC. This gives the protein CASSLRGVGETQYF.

The V and J genes are TRBV4-2 and TRBJ2-1; 9 bases are a match to TRBD1. CDR1 is LGHNA and CDR2 is YNFKEQ in the germline V gene. J was trimmed by 7 bases and V by 4 bases; bases with no gene match: 8. This CDR3 spans 15 amino acids. DNA for the CDR3: TGTGCCAGCAGCCGTTTGACAGGGGGGATGAATGAGCAGTTCTTC. As protein: CASSRLTGGMNEQFF.

The rearrangement uses TRBV5-4 and TRBJ1-6; D possibly corresponds to TRBD1 (5 bases). This CDR3 comprises 15 residues. CDR1 SGHNT and CDR2 YYREEE come from the germline V gene (reference sequence). Trimming removed 0 bases at V and 8 bases at J, with 12 bases between. This chain's CDR3 is CASSLGQGRYSPLHF. The CDR3 DNA sequence: TGTGCCAGCAGCTTGGGGCAGGGCCGATATTCACCCCTCCACTTT.

This clone was detected only once. The chain recombines TRBV7-2 with TRBJ2-2, with a possible D match to TRBD1 (6 bases). Trimming took 3 bases from V and 7 from J, leaving 12 bases between them. The CDR3 runs 14 residues. In germline, CDR1 is SGHTA, CDR2 FQGNSA. Written as DNA, the CDR3 is TGTGCCAGCAGCTTGAAAAGGGGGTTCGGGGAGCTGTTTTTT. It specifies CASSLKRGFGELFF. Looking up the rest from reference TRBV7-2 and TRBJ2-2 gives the full variable domain: GAGVSQSPSNKVTEKGKDVELRCDPISGHTALYWYRQSLGQGLEFLIYFQGNSAPDKSGLPSDRFSAERTGGSVSTLTIQRTQQEDSAVYLCASSLKRGFGELFFGEGSRLTVL.

V usage is TRBV4-2 and J usage is TRBJ2-3; D unclear. CDR3 size: 13 residues. Germline V gene sequence: CDR1 LGHNA, CDR2 YNFKEQ. The V and J ends lost 1 base and 4 bases respectively, with 6 bases between them. The CDR3 DNA reads as TGTGCCAGCAGCCAAGTTGGCCCAGATACGCAGTATTTT. Encoded protein: CASSQVGPDTQYF.

In nucleotides, the CDR3 is TGTGCCACCAGCAGAGGACACGGGACAGGGCAAGAGACCCAGTACTTC. Translated: CATSRGHGTGQETQYF. This chain joins TRBV15 and TRBJ2-5; 9 nucleotides align to TRBD1. This CDR3 is built from 16 residues. The V gene's germline CDR1 is LNHNV and CDR2 YYDKDF (reference sequence). With V trimmed by 1 base and J by 2 bases, 5 bases remained unmatched.

Here the CDR3 DNA reads TGTGCCAGCAGCTTGGTGTTATCACGTCAGGGGTACACTGAAGCTTTCTTT. It encodes CASSLVLSRQGYTEAFF. The rearrangement joins TRBV5-8 to TRBJ1-1; the D gene is possibly TRBD1 (6 bases). The CDR3 is 17 residues long. Germline V gives CDR1 SGHTS, CDR2 YDEGEE. With 0 bases removed from V and 3 bases from J, the gap between germline ends came to 18 bases.

The chain carries TRBV6-1 and TRBJ2-1; D perhaps matches TRBD2 (6 bases). CDR1 MNHNS and CDR2 SASEGT come from the germline V gene. Trimming left V 7 bases short and J 6 bases short, with 16 bases between. This CDR3 has 14 residues. The CDR3 spells CASNPLASVNEQFF. The CDR3 DNA is TGTGCCAGCAACCCCCTCGCTAGCGTCAATGAGCAGTTCTTC.

This sequence joins TRBV9 and TRBJ2-5; a possible D gene is TRBD2 (6 bases). Germline-derived CDR1 and CDR2 are SGDLS and YYNGEE. The CDR3 extends over 15 amino acids. V was trimmed by 0 bases and J by 1 base, leaving 10 bases between them. CDR3: CASSVVQGGQETQYF. The CDR3 bases are TGTGCCAGCAGCGTAGTTCAGGGAGGCCAAGAGACCCAGTACTTC.

CDR3 DNA: TGTGCCAGCAGACACTCAGGGGAGGGTAGGGAAAAACTGTTTTTT. Translation: CASRHSGEGREKLFF. This chain uses TRBV6-5 with TRBJ1-4, with TRBD1 as a possible D gene (6 bases). Deletions cut 6 bases from V and 8 bases from J, with 19 bases between. Germline-derived CDR1 and CDR2 are MNHEY and SVGAGI. The CDR3 has 15 amino acids.

This chain links TRBV4-2 with TRBJ2-7; D is unresolved. The CDR3 contains 15 residues. Per germline, CDR1 LGHNA and CDR2 YNFKEQ. Between the trimmed V and J ends, which lost 2 bases and 1 base, there was a span of 12 bases. The CDR3: CASSQSRIQSYEQYF. In nucleotides, the CDR3 is TGTGCCAGCAGCCAATCGCGGATCCAATCCTACGAGCAGTACTTC.

This chain connects TRBV9 to TRBJ2-3; 7 bases agree with TRBD2. The CDR3 has 17 residues. Germline assignment: CDR1 SGDLS and CDR2 YYNGEE. V was clipped by 3 bases and J by 8 bases; unmatched bases: 18. The CDR3, as DNA: TGTGCCAGCAGCGAGGGCCAAGGACTAGTTGCGGGCGGTACGCAGTATTTT. It is translated as CASSEGQGLVAGGTQYF.

The chain is built from TRBV19 and TRBJ2-4, with 11 bases that match TRBD1. Germline CDR1 reads LNHDA; CDR2 reads SQIVND (reference sequence). The CDR3 covers 15 residues. Trimming at V came to 3 bases and at J to 3 bases, leaving 1 base not matched to a gene. In nucleotides, the CDR3 is TGTGCCAGTAGTATGGGGACAGGGGGCAAAAACATTCAGTACTTC. It translates to CASSMGTGGKNIQYF.

The CDR3 region has the DNA TGTGCCAGCAGCCCGAGGGGGGGGTCGGACACCGGGGAGCTGTTTTTT. The encoded protein is CASSPRGGSDTGELFF. The J gene is TRBJ2-2, the V gene TRBV9; TRBD2 might be the D (7 bases). V lost 4 bases and J 3 bases, leaving 16 bases between the germline ends. This CDR3 region has 16 residues. The germline V gene encodes CDR1 SGDLS and CDR2 YYNGEE.

A few counts support this clone. The chain employs TRBV6-6 and TRBJ1-1; 8 bases agree with TRBD1. CDR1 and CDR2 from the germline V gene are MNHNY and SVGAGI (reference sequence). The CDR3 consists of 14 residues. Losses at the gene ends were 6 bases for V and 3 bases for J; bases not matched to a gene: 6. CDR3 sequence reads: CASSKTGADTEAFF. The CDR3 nucleotides read TGTGCCAGCAGCAAGACAGGGGCGGACACTGAAGCTTTCTTT.

CDR3 sequence reads: CASSPRRSGRGQNTEAFF. For the CDR3, the DNA is TGTGCCAGCAGCCCGCGTCGAAGCGGGAGGGGGCAGAACACTGAAGCTTTCTTT. The chain joins TRBV7-8 to TRBJ1-1; 7 bases line up with TRBD1. V trimming: 5 bases; J trimming: 1 base; junction bases outside the gene matches: 16. This CDR3 comprises 18 residues. The germline gives CDR1 SGHVS, CDR2 FQNEAQ.

V usage is TRBV5-1 and J usage is TRBJ2-5; D is perhaps TRBD1 (5 bases). The CDR3 sequence is 16 residues long. Germline V CDR1 and CDR2: SGHRS, YFSETQ. With 2 bases removed from V and 2 bases from J, the gap between germline ends came to 16 bases. The CDR3 region is CASSLGEQIFQETQYF. The CDR3 DNA sequence: TGCGCCAGCAGCTTAGGGGAACAGATATTTCAAGAGACCCAGTACTTC. The complete variable domain, with remaining parts taken from reference TRBV5-1 and TRBJ2-5, reads KAGVTQTPRYLIKTRGQQVTLSCSPISGHRSVSWYQQTPGQGLQFLFEYFSETQRNKGNFPGRFSGRQFSNSRSEMNVSTLELGDSALYLCASSLGEQIFQETQYFGPGTRLLVL.

V and J are TRBV10-3 and TRBJ2-3; weak D call: TRBD2 (6 bases). This CDR3 contains 18 residues. The ends were cut back, 3 bases at V and 2 bases at J, with 21 bases in the middle. Germline CDR1 and CDR2: ENHRY and SYGVKD. The CDR3 DNA reads as TGTGCCATCAGTGATCGGGTCGGTTTTGGAGGGGTCACAGATACGCAGTATTTT. It yields the protein CAISDRVGFGGVTDTQYF.

The chain links TRBV19 to TRBJ1-5; D unresolved. V gave up 1 base and J gave up 3 bases, with 13 bases separating them. The CDR3 covers 16 residues. Germline V gene sequence: CDR1 LNHDA, CDR2 SQIVND (reference sequence). The DNA for the CDR3 is TGTGCCAGTAGTATAGTCCCGGGGAGCAACAATCAGCCCCAGCATTTT. Amino acid sequence: CASSIVPGSNNQPQHF.

This chain links TRBV4-2 with TRBJ2-3, with 8 positions matching TRBD2. V lost 0 bases, J lost 3 bases, and 11 bases stayed unmatched. There are 18 residues in the CDR3. Per germline, CDR1 LGHNA and CDR2 YNFKEQ. The CDR3 is CASSQDLGGAIDTDTQYF. CDR3 sequence (DNA): TGTGCCAGCAGCCAAGATCTCGGGGGGGCCATTGATACAGATACGCAGTATTTT.